The 30 T cell receptor beta chains presented below share a single source sample, sequenced in a study of blood T cell repertoires in COVID-19. Assay used: immunoSEQ multiplex PCR; TCRdb lists only in-frame clones, some missing. The sample lists 140,000 to 150,000 clones, approximately 80% occurring once. Sample: peripheral blood. These receptors were obtained from a man aged 60-69 years with active or convalescent COVID-19.

The chain recombines TRBV9 with TRBJ2-1; 7 bases agree with TRBD1. Trimming removed 3 bases from V and 1 base from J; junction bases left unmatched: 1. Looked up from germline, CDR1 is SGDLS and CDR2 is YYNGEE. CDR3 length equals 14 residues. The CDR3 protein is CASSAGQSYNEQFF. CDR3 bases: TGTGCCAGCAGCGCGGGACAGTCCTACAATGAGCAGTTCTTC.

The CDR3 bases are TGTGCCAGCAGCCAACTACAGGGTAACACTGAAGCTTTCTTT. It specifies CASSQLQGNTEAFF. V is TRBV6-5 and J is TRBJ1-1; possible D gene TRBD1, 6 bases. The CDR3 is made up of 14 amino acids. V lost 6 bases to trimming and J lost 2 bases, with 13 bases between them. Germline loops: CDR1 MNHEY, CDR2 SVGAGI.

The chain combines TRBV27 with TRBJ2-1, with TRBD1 identical over 8 bases. The CDR3 spans 13 residues. Germline V lookup: CDR1 MNHEY, CDR2 SMNVEV (reference sequence). V shed 2 bases and J 8 bases; nucleotides not matched to a gene: 2. This CDR3 reads CASSLRQGYEQFF. The CDR3 coding sequence is TGTGCCAGCAGTTTAAGACAGGGGTATGAGCAGTTCTTC.

This rearrangement joins TRBV12-5 to TRBJ2-5; 8 nucleotides agree with TRBD1. The germline V gene encodes CDR1 LGHNT and CDR2 FRNRAP. CDR3 length equals 16 residues. V gave up 1 base and J gave up 5 bases; unmatched junction bases: 9. CDR3 residues: CASGLGPTGARETQYF. CDR3 in DNA: TGTGCTAGTGGTTTGGGACCGACAGGGGCGAGGGAGACCCAGTACTTC.

This rearrangement joins TRBV2 to TRBJ2-3, with 12 bases aligning to TRBD2. This CDR3 has 17 residues. The V gene end was trimmed by 0 bases and the J gene end by 3 bases; junction bases not matched to a gene: 4. Germline V lookup: CDR1 SNHLY, CDR2 FYNNEI. CDR3 in DNA: TGTGCCAGCAGTGAAGCTAGGACTAGCGGGACGACAGATACGCAGTATTTT. Translating it yields CASSEARTSGTTDTQYF.

The gene calls are TRBV19 and TRBJ2-1, with 14 bases lining up with TRBD2. The V segment lost 8 bases and the J segment 4 bases; nucleotides outside the gene matches: 7. This CDR3 region has 16 residues. From germline, CDR1 is LNHDA and CDR2 SQIVND (reference sequence). CDR3 sequence (DNA): TGTGCCAGTTACGGACTAGCGGGAGGCTATTACAATGAGCAGTTCTTC. Translating gives CASYGLAGGYYNEQFF.

The rearrangement joins TRBV19 to TRBJ1-2; D may be TRBD1 (6 bases). V shed 10 bases and J shed 0 bases, with 12 bases lying between them. Germline assignment: CDR1 LNHDA and CDR2 SQIVND (reference sequence). The CDR3 has 13 residues. This CDR3 reads CATGQRANYGYTF. The CDR3 nucleotides are TGTGCCACAGGACAGCGTGCTAACTATGGCTACACCTTC.

This clone came up once. This rearrangement joins TRBV30 to TRBJ1-2; tentative D call: TRBD1 (6 bases). CDR1 is GTSNPN, CDR2 SVGIG, per germline (reference sequence). The germline V and J ends were trimmed by 2 bases and 8 bases, with 21 bases remaining between them. This CDR3 is built from 15 residues. CDR3 protein: CAWSPPDSYRDGYTF. The CDR3 region has the DNA TGTGCCTGGAGTCCTCCGGACAGTTATCGGGACGGCTACACCTTC. Full variable domain (remainder filled in from reference TRBV30 and TRBJ1-2): SQTIHQWPATLVQPVGSPLSLECTVEGTSNPNLYWYRQAAGRGLQLLFYSVGIGQISSEVPQNLSASRPQDRQFILSSKKLLLSDSGFYLCAWSPPDSYRDGYTFGSGTRLTVV.

The genes are TRBV4-1 and TRBJ2-3, with TRBD2 matching over 8 bases. Germline trimming cut 0 bases from V and 0 bases from J; bases unmatched to any gene: 5. The CDR3 spans 17 residues. Germline CDR1 is MGHRA and CDR2 is YSYEKL. CDR3 nucleotides: TGCGCCAGCAGCCAAGATGGCGGGAGGTTTAGCACAGATACGCAGTATTTT. Protein product: CASSQDGGRFSTDTQYF.

The chain recombines TRBV18 with TRBJ1-1, with D perhaps TRBD1 (6 bases). There are 17 residues in the CDR3. Per germline, CDR1 KGHSH and CDR2 LQKENI. Trimming took 3 bases from V and 0 from J, leaving 17 bases between them. Here the CDR3 DNA reads TGTGCCAGCTCACCTTCCGGGACATTGGCCATGAACACTGAAGCTTTCTTT. Protein product: CASSPSGTLAMNTEAFF.

The chain links TRBV6-5 to TRBJ2-1; the D gene is possibly TRBD2 (7 bases). With 5 bases removed from V and 9 bases from J, the gap between germline ends came to 17 bases. From germline, CDR1 is MNHEY and CDR2 SVGAGI. This CDR3 is 14 amino acids long. CDR3 bases: TGTGCCAGCAGTACCCCCCGGGGGGCAGGTGAGCAGTTCTTC. This encodes CASSTPRGAGEQFF.

The chain couples TRBV13 to TRBJ1-1, with D unresolved. The germline gives CDR1 PRHDT, CDR2 FYEKMQ (reference sequence). The CDR3 consists of 13 residues. V lost 1 base, J lost 5 bases, and 8 bases lay in between. The CDR3: CASSLVKRTEAFF. Here the CDR3 DNA reads TGTGCCAGCAGCTTAGTAAAGCGAACTGAAGCTTTCTTT.

V and J are TRBV6-5 and TRBJ1-5; 8 nucleotides match TRBD1. The length of the CDR3 is 15 residues. Germline V gene sequence: CDR1 MNHEY, CDR2 SVGAGI. The V gene end was trimmed by 2 bases and the J gene end by 3 bases; junction bases not matched to a gene: 3. Here the CDR3 reads CASSYGQGLNQPQHF. CDR3 coding DNA: TGTGCCAGCAGTTACGGACAGGGTCTCAATCAGCCCCAGCATTTT.

The chain combines TRBV18 with TRBJ2-1, with 7 bases fitting TRBD2. The V gene end was trimmed by 3 bases and the J gene end by 4 bases; junction bases not matched to a gene: 12. The CDR3 is 17 residues long. Germline assignment: CDR1 KGHSH and CDR2 LQKENI. CDR3 region: CASSPPSVASGYNEQFF. The CDR3 DNA reads as TGTGCCAGCTCACCCCCCAGCGTGGCTAGCGGATACAATGAGCAGTTCTTC.

The genes are TRBV19 and TRBJ1-3; tentatively, D is TRBD1 (6 bases). The V gene's germline CDR1 is LNHDA and CDR2 SQIVND (reference sequence). CDR3 size: 13 residues. V shed 11 bases and J shed 4 bases, with 15 bases lying between them. For the CDR3, the DNA is TGTGCCTGCGAAGGGGGTAACGGAAACACCATATATTTT. Its protein product is CACEGGNGNTIYF.

The gene calls are TRBV27 and TRBJ2-5, with D hard to call. V lost 2 bases and J 5 bases, leaving 15 bases between the germline ends. CDR1 and CDR2 (germline): MNHEY, SMNVEV (reference sequence). The length of the CDR3 is 15 residues. The CDR3 DNA sequence: TGTGCCAGCAGTTTAGGTGGTTCTTACGGGGAGACCCAGTACTTC. It is translated as CASSLGGSYGETQYF.

The V call is TRBV4-1, the J call TRBJ2-1; TRBD2 matches 14 bases. Germline lookup yields CDR1 MGHRA and CDR2 YSYEKL. The CDR3 is 17 residues long. Trimming removed 3 bases from V and 7 bases from J; junction bases left unmatched: 8. The CDR3 loop is CASSQSPGLAGENEQFF. The CDR3 DNA sequence: TGCGCCAGCAGCCAGTCGCCGGGACTAGCGGGGGAGAATGAGCAGTTCTTC.

V and J are TRBV6-1 and TRBJ2-1; the D is unclear. The V and J ends lost 3 bases and 6 bases respectively, with 9 bases between them. CDR1 is MNHNS and CDR2 is SASEGT in the germline V gene. The CDR3 spans 13 residues. In nucleotides, the CDR3 is TGTGCCAGCAGTGATCCACTCTTCAATGAGCAGTTCTTC. As protein: CASSDPLFNEQFF.

In DNA, the CDR3 is TGTGCCAGCAGCCCGGACAGATTCTCCTACAATGAGCAGTTCTTC. Its protein product is CASSPDRFSYNEQFF. The J gene is TRBJ2-1, the V gene TRBV9; the D gene is possibly TRBD1 (6 bases). Deletions cut 4 bases from V and 0 bases from J, with 11 bases between. In germline, CDR1 is SGDLS, CDR2 YYNGEE. The CDR3 contains 15 residues. The full variable domain, rest sourced from reference TRBV9 and TRBJ2-1, is DSGVTQTPKHLITATGQRVTLRCSPRSGDLSVYWYQQSLDQGLQFLIQYYNGEERAKGNILERFSAQQFPDLHSELNLSSLELGDSALYFCASSPDRFSYNEQFFGPGTRLTVL.

As regards this clone: A junction end diverges from the germline sequence, so it may reflect a read error. The rearrangement links TRBV6-2 or TRBV6-3 to TRBJ1-5, with no clear D. The CDR3 loop spans 18 amino acids. Germline V gene data show CDR1 as MNHEY and CDR2 as SVGEGT. The CDR3 spells CASTYGLLAKRRNQPQHF. Here the CDR3 DNA reads TGTGCCAGCACTTACGGGCTGTTGGCGAAGAGGAGGAATCAGCCCCAGCATTTT.

The chain recombines TRBV11-3 with TRBJ1-1; possible D gene TRBD1, 6 bases. The germline gives CDR1 SGHNT, CDR2 YENEEA. This CDR3 comprises 12 residues. Between the trimmed V and J ends, which lost 9 bases and 3 bases, there was a span of 11 bases. Here the CDR3 DNA reads TGTGCCAGTGACCAGGGGTACACTGAAGCTTTCTTT. Its protein is CASDQGYTEAFF.

J is TRBJ1-3 and V is TRBV6-5, with 7 bases lining up with TRBD1. The J segment lost 0 bases and the V segment lost 7 bases, leaving 6 bases of the junction unmatched. CDR1 MNHEY and CDR2 SVGAGI come from the germline V gene. CDR3 size: 15 residues. CDR3 nucleotide sequence: TGTGCCAGCAAAGAGACAGGGAACTCTGGAAACACCATATATTTT. This gives the protein CASKETGNSGNTIYF.

V is TRBV7-9 and J is TRBJ2-6; 8 bases map to TRBD1. The germline V gene has CDR1 SEHNR and CDR2 FQNEAQ (reference sequence). V gave up 5 bases and J gave up 0 bases; unmatched junction bases: 6. The CDR3 is made up of 17 amino acids. DNA for the CDR3: TGTGCCAGCAGCGGCGGGACAGGCCTCTCTGGGGCCAACGTCCTGACTTTC. Protein sequence: CASSGGTGLSGANVLTF.

The chain combines TRBV10-2 with TRBJ1-1; perhaps TRBD1 as D (5 bases). The CDR3 runs 13 residues. V was pared by 6 bases and J by 4 bases, with 12 bases between. Germline V lookup: CDR1 WSHSY, CDR2 SAAADI. CDR3 region: CASRLTETTEAFF. CDR3 sequence (DNA): TGCGCCAGCAGATTGACAGAGACCACTGAAGCTTTCTTT.

V gene TRBV5-6 combines with J gene TRBJ1-5; D is possibly TRBD1 (6 bases). Germline assignment: CDR1 SGHDT and CDR2 YYEEEE. V lost 0 bases, J lost 6 bases, and 13 bases lay in between. The CDR3 consists of 15 residues. CDR3 loop: CASSLEAGESQPQHF. In DNA form, the CDR3 reads TGTGCCAGCAGCTTGGAGGCAGGGGAAAGTCAGCCCCAGCATTTT.

This chain uses TRBV28 with TRBJ1-2; possible D gene TRBD1, 5 bases. Trimming left V 2 bases short and J 2 bases short, with 9 bases between. The CDR3 runs to 14 residues. The V gene's germline CDR1 is MDHEN and CDR2 SYDVKM. CDR3 amino acids: CASSLGRGNYGYTF. The CDR3 coding sequence is TGTGCCAGCAGTTTAGGTCGGGGGAACTATGGCTACACCTTC.

V is TRBV18 and J is TRBJ1-2; 9 nucleotides match TRBD1. The V and J ends lost 2 bases and 4 bases, in that order; junction bases with no gene match: 5. The CDR3 runs 15 residues. Germline assignment: CDR1 KGHSH and CDR2 LQKENI. In DNA, the CDR3 is TGTGCCAGCTCACCAGGGACAGGGCCAAGCTATGGCTACACCTTC. The encoded protein is CASSPGTGPSYGYTF.

This clone was seen just once. The chain joins TRBV12-3 or TRBV12-4 to TRBJ1-2; the D gene is possibly TRBD1 (5 bases). V was pared by 6 bases and J by 4 bases, with 12 bases between. This CDR3 is built from 13 residues. CDR3 sequence reads: CASRPTVTYGYTF. In nucleotides, the CDR3 is TGTGCCAGCAGACCGACAGTTACCTATGGCTACACCTTC.

V is TRBV30 and J is TRBJ1-1; D possibly corresponds to TRBD1 (5 bases). This CDR3 has 14 amino acids. The germline V gene has CDR1 GTSNPN and CDR2 SVGIG (reference sequence). The germline V and J ends were trimmed by 0 bases and 5 bases, with 13 bases remaining between them. The CDR3 sequence: CAWSVRGGGTEAFF. CDR3 DNA: TGTGCCTGGAGTGTTCGGGGGGGAGGGACTGAAGCTTTCTTT.

The rearrangement joins TRBV9 to TRBJ1-1; D not certain. V was clipped by 1 base and J by 1 base, with 5 bases between them. CDR1 SGDLS and CDR2 YYNGEE come from the germline V gene. This CDR3 has 13 residues. CDR3 DNA: TGTGCCAGCAGCGTACTAGAGAACACTGAAGCTTTCTTT. The encoded protein is CASSVLENTEAFF.